This T cell receptor (beta chain) emerged from a study of regulatory T cells in long-lasting Graves disease. Indicated time point: persistent/refractory GD, antithyroid drugs over 5 years with positive TRAb. Extracted PBMC RNA gave rise to the TCR library. This clonotype is a singleton in its sample. With a far larger clone one base away, a read error is the likely cause. Sequencing libraries for TCR beta were prepared with iRepertoire HTBI primers and Arm-PCR of CDR3 regions. In the authors' workflow: Identification yielded approximately 66 TRBV and approximately 13 TRBJ segments across samples. TCRdb re-called the multiplex PCR reads with MiXCR, one entry per CDR3 protein. TCRdb assigned the V and J calls; the authors' analysis was not used. Among around 400,000 distinct CDR3 sequences listed, roughly 25% were seen once. This CDR3 is 13 amino acids long. CDR1 MNHEY and CDR2 SVGEGT come from the germline V gene. The germline V and J ends were trimmed by 8 bases and 7 bases, with 17 bases remaining between them.

This sequence originates from a woman in her forties with Graves disease. This chain connects TRBV6-2 or TRBV6-3 to TRBJ2-5; D is undetermined. The sequences come from peripheral blood mononuclear cells (PBMCs), collected when the disease was refractory, from a patient treated with antithyroid drugs. The CDR3 nucleotides are TGTGCCAGCGTGGGCAACGACCCAGGGACCCAGTACTTC. It is translated as CASVGNDPGTQYF.